These 32 T cell receptor beta chains originate from one sample sequenced in a study of a mutant IDH1 vaccine in newly diagnosed glioma. The protocol was immunoSEQ multiplex PCR, while the TCRdb copy is restricted to in-frame clones and leaves out a portion. The sample yields some 130,000 clones, about four fifths seen once. Time point of the sample: week 11, during vaccination. Every vaccine dose comprised 300 ug of mutant IDH1 20-mer peptide plus topical imiquimod. These receptors are not linked to any known antigen. The sample consisted of PBMCs, taken from a glioma patient whose treatment included an IDH1 peptide vaccine. These TCRs come from a man aged 35-49 years with glioma.

The chain carries TRBV29-1 and TRBJ1-1; 8 bases align to TRBD1. J gave up 5 bases and V 6 bases, and 8 bases lay outside the gene matches. The CDR3 is 13 amino acids. The germline V gene encodes CDR1 SQVTM and CDR2 ANQGSEA. The CDR3 sequence is CSVAGGAGTEAFF. The CDR3 bases are TGCAGCGTGGCAGGGGGCGCGGGAACTGAAGCTTTCTTT.

The gene calls are TRBV6-6 and TRBJ2-7; TRBD2 is a possible D gene (7 bases). CDR1 MNHNY and CDR2 SVGAGI come from the germline V gene (reference sequence). With 7 bases removed from V and 6 bases from J, the gap between germline ends came to 19 bases. The CDR3 runs 14 residues. This CDR3 is CASMQGRGSGEQYF. For the CDR3, the DNA is TGTGCCAGCATGCAGGGGAGGGGGTCGGGCGAGCAGTACTTC.

The rearrangement joins TRBV18 to TRBJ2-5; D uncertain. Germline V gene data show CDR1 as KGHSH and CDR2 as LQKENI. This CDR3 spans 13 amino acids. The germline V and J ends were trimmed by 2 bases and 3 bases, with 7 bases remaining between them. This chain's CDR3 is CASSPKEKETQYF. CDR3 nucleotide sequence: TGTGCCAGCTCACCAAAAGAGAAAGAGACCCAGTACTTC.

Only one count was recorded for this clone. The chain recombines TRBV11-2 with TRBJ2-7; 8 bases map to TRBD2. V shed 5 bases, J shed 4 bases, and the junction held 10 bases outside the gene matches. This CDR3 contains 15 residues. CDR1 is SGHAT, CDR2 FQNNGV, per germline. Here the CDR3 reads CASSPPGGVFYEQYF. The CDR3 coding sequence is TGTGCCAGCAGCCCCCCCGGGGGGGTATTTTACGAGCAGTACTTC.

This chain links TRBV15 with TRBJ2-7; 7 nucleotides match TRBD2. The CDR3 is made up of 14 amino acids. The germline gives CDR1 LNHNV, CDR2 YYDKDF (reference sequence). V shed 3 bases and J 2 bases; nucleotides not matched to a gene: 4. DNA of the CDR3: TGTGCCACCAGCAGTCGGGACTATCCCTACGAGCAGTACTTC. Translated: CATSSRDYPYEQYF.

The sample holds one count of this clone. The chain employs TRBV10-3 and TRBJ2-3, with TRBD2 as a possible D gene (5 bases). This CDR3 is built from 15 residues. Germline assignment: CDR1 ENHRY and CDR2 SYGVKD. The V end was cut by 2 bases, the J end by 6 bases, with 15 bases between. The CDR3 loop is CAISERVEGWDTQYF. The CDR3 nucleotides are TGTGCCATCAGTGAGAGGGTAGAGGGTTGGGATACGCAGTATTTT.

This clone was counted a few times. The chain combines TRBV10-3 with TRBJ2-7, with 12 positions matching TRBD2. Trimming at V came to 6 bases and at J to 0 bases, leaving 3 bases not matched to a gene. Per the germline V gene, CDR1 is ENHRY and CDR2 is SYGVKD. CDR3 length: 15 residues. CDR3 nucleotide sequence: TGTGCCATCAGCACTAGCGGGGGGTCCTCCTACGAGCAGTACTTC. This codes for CAISTSGGSSYEQYF.

The chain is built from TRBV29-1 and TRBJ2-7; TRBD1 agrees at 9 bases. Germline-derived CDR1 and CDR2 are SQVTM and ANQGSEA. CDR3 length: 13 residues. The V segment lost 4 bases and the J segment 6 bases; nucleotides outside the gene matches: 7. CDR3 region: CSVGQGELSEQYF. The CDR3 nucleotides read TGCAGCGTTGGACAGGGGGAGCTTTCCGAGCAGTACTTC.

This chain connects TRBV6-4 to TRBJ2-1, with D perhaps TRBD2 (5 bases). V shed 2 bases and J shed 4 bases, with 12 bases lying between them. CDR1 and CDR2 from the germline V gene are MRHNA and SNTAGT. CDR3 length: 15 amino acids. The CDR3: CASSDLAGGYNEQFF. In DNA form, the CDR3 reads TGTGCCAGCAGTGACCTAGCAGGAGGTTACAATGAGCAGTTCTTC.

This sequence joins TRBV6-6 and TRBJ2-2; 7 bases align to TRBD1. Germline V gives CDR1 MNHNY, CDR2 SVGAGI (reference sequence). V lost 6 bases and J lost 4; bases outside the gene matches: 11. CDR3 length equals 16 residues. CDR3 sequence (DNA): TGTGCCAGCAGCCAAACAGGGGTGCTTCGCACCGGGGAGCTGTTTTTT. Protein: CASSQTGVLRTGELFF.

The gene calls are TRBV27 and TRBJ2-4; no clear D. The CDR3 is made up of 14 amino acids. V dropped 5 bases and J dropped 2 bases, with 10 bases sitting between them. The V gene's germline CDR1 is MNHEY and CDR2 SMNVEV (reference sequence). CDR3 sequence (DNA): TGTGCCAGCAGTCTGAGGTCCACCAAAAACATTCAGTACTTC. Its protein product is CASSLRSTKNIQYF.

This sequence joins TRBV19 and TRBJ1-1, with D unclear. V was cut by 5 bases and J by 2 bases, with 9 bases left in between. The CDR3 is 13 amino acids. The V gene's germline CDR1 is LNHDA and CDR2 SQIVND (reference sequence). This CDR3 is CASSGRPNTEAFF. CDR3 coding DNA: TGTGCCAGTAGTGGGCGGCCAAACACTGAAGCTTTCTTT.

This clone was seen a handful of times. The V gene is TRBV6-5, the J gene TRBJ2-3; a weak D match, TRBD1 (5 bases). The CDR3 length is 16 residues. Germline CDR1 reads MNHEY; CDR2 reads SVGAGI. The germline V and J ends were trimmed by 0 bases and 1 base, with 11 bases remaining between them. The CDR3 DNA reads as TGTGCCAGCAGTTACTCGAATTTCAGGGGCACAGATACGCAGTATTTT. Translated, it gives CASSYSNFRGTDTQYF.

The chain couples TRBV5-1 to TRBJ2-2; D gene ambiguous. CDR1 and CDR2 from the germline V gene are SGHRS and YFSETQ. This CDR3 comprises 13 residues. V shed 4 bases and J shed 7 bases, with 11 bases lying between them. As DNA, the CDR3 is TGCGCCAGCAGCCCCCGCATAGGCGGGGAGCTGTTTTTT. It specifies CASSPRIGGELFF.

The V and J genes are TRBV4-2 and TRBJ2-7; tentative D call: TRBD2 (6 bases). The CDR3 consists of 15 residues. Germline V lookup: CDR1 LGHNA, CDR2 YNFKEQ. With 0 bases removed from V and 1 base from J, the gap between germline ends came to 10 bases. CDR3 sequence reads: CASSQEAGRSYEQYF. The CDR3 coding sequence is TGTGCCAGCAGCCAAGAAGCAGGGAGGTCCTACGAGCAGTACTTC.

The rearrangement uses TRBV15 and TRBJ1-4; the D is unclear. Deletions cut 1 base from V and 3 bases from J, with 6 bases between. This CDR3 spans 14 amino acids. Per the germline V gene, CDR1 is LNHNV and CDR2 is YYDKDF (reference sequence). CDR3 coding DNA: TGTGCCACCAGCAGAGGGTCCTCTAATGAAAAACTGTTTTTT. Amino acids: CATSRGSSNEKLFF.

The chain has TRBV19 and TRBJ1-1; D is undetermined. Deletions cut 4 bases from V and 5 bases from J, with 5 bases between. CDR1 is LNHDA and CDR2 is SQIVND in the germline V gene (reference sequence). The CDR3 length is 11 residues. CDR3 region: CASSTETEAFF. The CDR3 DNA sequence: TGTGCCAGTAGTACAGAAACTGAAGCTTTCTTT. The full variable domain, rest sourced from reference TRBV19 and TRBJ1-1, is DGGITQSPKYLFRKEGQNVTLSCEQNLNHDAMYWYRQDPGQGLRLIYYSQIVNDFQKGDIAEGYSVSREKKESFPLTVTSAQKNPTAFYLCASSTETEAFFGQGTRLTVV.

The chain employs TRBV29-1 and TRBJ2-7, with D perhaps matching TRBD1 (5 bases). With 4 bases removed from V and 4 bases from J, the gap between germline ends came to 11 bases. Germline V CDR1 and CDR2: SQVTM, ANQGSEA. The CDR3 contains 12 residues. CDR3 residues: CSVAPQGYEQYF. CDR3 DNA sequence: TGCAGCGTTGCACCCCAGGGTTACGAGCAGTACTTC.

The chain is built from TRBV29-1 and TRBJ2-6; tentative D call: TRBD1 (5 bases). Trimming stripped 6 bases from V and 0 bases from J, with 15 bases between. This CDR3 is 16 amino acids long. Per the germline V gene, CDR1 is SQVTM and CDR2 is ANQGSEA. The CDR3 DNA follows: TGCAGCGTAGCAGGGCTATACGACTCTGGGGCCAACGTCCTGACTTTC. Protein product: CSVAGLYDSGANVLTF.

Ten or more counts support this clone. The gene calls are TRBV7-8 and TRBJ2-2; 7 bases map to TRBD1. CDR1 and CDR2 (germline): SGHVS, FQNEAQ. V lost 10 bases, J lost 5 bases, and 13 bases stayed unmatched. CDR3 length: 15 amino acids. CDR3 residues: CATRDTGVKTGELFF. The CDR3 region has the DNA TGTGCCACCCGGGACACAGGGGTAAAGACCGGGGAGCTGTTTTTT.

The rearrangement joins TRBV9 to TRBJ1-4; 7 nucleotides match TRBD1. J lost 0 bases, V lost 3 bases, and 5 bases had no gene match. CDR3 size: 16 residues. Germline values: CDR1 SGDLS, CDR2 YYNGEE. The CDR3 DNA reads TGTGCCAGCAGCGCCGACAGGGTGACAACTAATGAAAAACTGTTTTTT. It is translated as CASSADRVTTNEKLFF.

V usage is TRBV11-2 and J usage is TRBJ2-3; D is perhaps TRBD1 or TRBD2 (5 bases each). V was clipped by 5 bases and J by 6 bases, with 9 bases between them. CDR1 and CDR2 (germline): SGHAT, FQNNGV. This CDR3 is built from 12 residues. The CDR3 loop reads CASSVWGDTQYF. The CDR3 nucleotides read TGTGCCAGCAGCGTGTGGGGGGATACGCAGTATTTT.

The chain carries TRBV5-1 and TRBJ2-3; TRBD1 is a possible D gene (5 bases). From germline, CDR1 is SGHRS and CDR2 YFSETQ. The CDR3 has 13 residues. Trimming took off 2 bases at V and 10 bases at J, with 14 bases between the two ends. CDR3 DNA sequence: TGCGCCAGCAGCTTCACGCAGGGCGTGTCGCAGTATTTT. Translation: CASSFTQGVSQYF.

V gene TRBV30 combines with J gene TRBJ1-2, with TRBD1 matching over 7 bases. After removal of 0 bases from V and 8 bases from J, the junction contained 9 bases not matched to a gene. The CDR3 is made up of 14 amino acids. Per germline, CDR1 GTSNPN and CDR2 SVGIG (reference sequence). DNA for the CDR3: TGTGCCTGGAGTGTACTAGGGGGCGTGGGGGGCTACACCTTC. Its translation: CAWSVLGGVGGYTF.

This chain joins TRBV4-2 and TRBJ2-2, with D uncertain. CDR3 length: 15 residues. The germline gives CDR1 LGHNA, CDR2 YNFKEQ. Trimming cost V 0 bases and J 4 bases, with 9 bases left between them. CDR3 region: CASSQETRSTGELFF. DNA of the CDR3: TGTGCCAGCAGCCAAGAGACGCGCAGCACCGGGGAGCTGTTTTTT.

This clone has only a few counts. The chain combines TRBV4-1 with TRBJ1-5, with a possible D match to TRBD1 (5 bases). In germline, CDR1 is MGHRA, CDR2 YSYEKL. The ends were cut back, 5 bases at V and 2 bases at J, with 10 bases in the middle. This CDR3 region has 14 residues. CDR3 protein: CASSSGGGNQPQHF. CDR3 sequence (DNA): TGCGCCAGCAGCTCGGGGGGGGGCAATCAGCCCCAGCATTTT.

This chain joins TRBV6-5 and TRBJ1-2; TRBD1 agrees at 10 bases. The V and J ends lost 4 bases and 4 bases, in that order; junction bases with no gene match: 9. Germline V gene data show CDR1 as MNHEY and CDR2 as SVGAGI. This CDR3 has 16 residues. The CDR3 sequence: CASSSIGTGDFYGYTF. As DNA, the CDR3 is TGTGCCAGCAGTTCAATAGGGACAGGGGACTTCTATGGCTACACCTTC.

The chain recombines TRBV7-2 with TRBJ1-2, with TRBD1 matching 8 bases. Trimming cost V 5 bases and J 2 bases; bases outside gene matches: 7. Germline V gene sequence: CDR1 SGHTA, CDR2 FQGNSA. This CDR3 contains 15 residues. CDR3 bases: TGTGCCAGCAGCCCGTGGGACAGGTCCAACTATGGCTACACCTTC. Translating it yields CASSPWDRSNYGYTF.

V and J are TRBV21-1 and TRBJ1-1; the table's TRBD1 call for D was not verified on the DNA. TRBV21-1 is a pseudogene segment. This CDR3 comprises 14 residues. The CDR3 DNA reads TGTGCCAGCAGCACCCGGACAGGGGACACTGAAGCTTTCTTT. The encoded protein is CASSTRTGDTEAFF.

This clone was seen a few times. The rearrangement links TRBV30 to TRBJ1-5; 8 nucleotides agree with TRBD1. CDR1 is GTSNPN and CDR2 is SVGIG in the germline V gene (reference sequence). V shed 3 bases, J shed 7 bases, and the junction held 5 bases outside the gene matches. CDR3 length equals 13 residues. The CDR3 DNA reads TGTGCCTGGAGCCAGGACAGGGCACAGCCCCAGCATTTT. Translating gives CAWSQDRAQPQHF.

The chain links TRBV11-2 to TRBJ2-7; D may be TRBD1 or TRBD2 (5 bases each). Germline V lookup: CDR1 SGHAT, CDR2 FQNNGV. This CDR3 spans 14 amino acids. Deletions cut 7 bases from V and 1 base from J, with 14 bases between. The CDR3 spells CASTYGTGSYEQYF. The CDR3 DNA sequence: TGTGCCAGCACCTACGGGACCGGATCCTACGAGCAGTACTTC.

The genes are TRBV10-3 and TRBJ1-4; D is uncertain. Germline-derived CDR1 and CDR2 are ENHRY and SYGVKD. This CDR3 comprises 17 residues. Trimming took off 3 bases at V and 0 bases at J, with 14 bases between the two ends. Here the CDR3 reads CAISDWKDHTTNEKLFF. CDR3 in DNA: TGTGCCATCAGTGACTGGAAGGACCATACAACTAATGAAAAACTGTTTTTT.